Each of the 2 T cell receptor beta chains below was sequenced from the same sample in a study of cytomegalovirus exposure and HLA in healthy donors. 60 Vbeta and 13 Jbeta primers were used in PCR. Produced via immunoSEQ multiplex PCR; TCRdb's table is partial and in-frame only. Here the sample spans 150,000 to 200,000 clones, roughly 74% being singletons. The sample consisted of PBMCs. All receptors derive from a woman in her thirties or forties in good health and CMV-seropositive.

This rearrangement joins TRBV18 to TRBJ1-2, with TRBD1 matching 9 bases. Germline trimming cut 5 bases from V and 8 bases from J; bases unmatched to any gene: 3. This CDR3 region has 12 residues. The germline V gene encodes CDR1 KGHSH and CDR2 LQKENI. Written as DNA, the CDR3 is TGTGCCAGCTCAGGGGGACAGGGAGGCTACACCTTC. Translating gives CASSGGQGGYTF.

V gene TRBV5-1 combines with J gene TRBJ1-6; 8 bases are shared with TRBD1. The CDR3 totals 14 residues. Per germline, CDR1 SGHRS and CDR2 YFSETQ. V was pared by 8 bases and J by 10 bases, with 11 bases of the junction left unmatched. In DNA form, the CDR3 reads TGCGCCAGTGCGGACAGGGTGGAGGGATCACCCCTCCACTTT. This sequence encodes CASADRVEGSPLHF. The complete variable domain, with remaining parts taken from reference TRBV5-1 and TRBJ1-6, reads KAGVTQTPRYLIKTRGQQVTLSCSPISGHRSVSWYQQTPGQGLQFLFEYFSETQRNKGNFPGRFSGRQFSNSRSEMNVSTLELGDSALYLCASADRVEGSPLHFGNGTRLTVT.